This T cell receptor beta chain derives from a study of T-cell reconstitution after alpha-beta-depleted transplantation in children. It was with unique molecular identifiers that the TCRbeta library was prepared. TCRdb passed the PCR reads through MiXCR, listing each CDR3 protein once. The table records approximately 400,000 distinct CDR3 sequences, roughly 11% of them present only once. Germline V gives CDR1 SGHRS, CDR2 YFSETQ. This CDR3 is built from 12 residues. The V end was cut by 3 bases, the J end by 5 bases, with 6 bases between. The sample holds a few counts of this clonotype. The rearrangement joins TRBV5-1 to TRBJ2-1, with D possibly TRBD2 on 6 matching bases. This sequence was found in a human donor who donated a stem cell graft to a child with acute myeloid leukemia. This sample comprised PBMCs from the stem cell graft donor, obtained from the stem cell graft. Here the CDR3 reads CASSSGDNEQFF. The CDR3 region has the DNA TGCGCCAGCAGCTCGGGGGACAATGAGCAGTTCTTC. The entire variable domain, with the rest obtained from reference TRBV5-1 and TRBJ2-1, is as follows: KAGVTQTPRYLIKTRGQQVTLSCSPISGHRSVSWYQQTPGQGLQFLFEYFSETQRNKGNFPGRFSGRQFSNSRSEMNVSTLELGDSALYLCASSSGDNEQFFGPGTRLTVL.